Following are 28 T cell receptor beta chains from one sample sequenced in a study of blood T cell repertoires in COVID-19 (dated by TCRdb to the early 2020s). Receptor amplification or capture employed the immunoSEQ multiplex PCR assay. In TCRdb, the immuneACCESS table is reduced to in-frame sequences with V and J assigned. These tables do not hold every clone; where another copy was compared, an unresolved V gene accounts for under half, and the others remain unexplained. The sample includes over 200,000 clones, with 65% to 85% observed a single time. The ten largest clones take up about 9% of the sample. The sample taken for sequencing was peripheral blood. The receptor set was obtained from a man in his forties or fifties with active or convalescent COVID-19.

The chain employs TRBV4-3 and TRBJ2-7; perhaps TRBD1 as D (5 bases). CDR3 length equals 17 residues. Looked up from germline, CDR1 is LGHNA and CDR2 is YSLEER. The V and J ends lost 0 bases and 4 bases respectively, with 19 bases between them. The CDR3 is CASSQDARVIEVYEQYF. CDR3 DNA sequence: TGCGCCAGCAGCCAAGACGCCAGGGTGATCGAGGTGTACGAGCAGTACTTC.

The V call is TRBV3-1 (or the pseudogene TRBV3-2), the J call TRBJ1-3; perhaps TRBD1 as D (5 bases). Trimming stripped 8 bases from V and 5 bases from J, with 10 bases between. CDR1 and CDR2 (germline): LGHDT, YNNKEL (reference sequence). The length of the CDR3 is 12 residues. Written as DNA, the CDR3 is TGTGCCAGCGGTGACAGCAGAAACACCATATATTTT. Encoded protein: CASGDSRNTIYF.

The chain joins TRBV29-1 to TRBJ1-1; tentative D call: TRBD1 (5 bases). Germline V gives CDR1 SQVTM, CDR2 ANQGSEA. The CDR3 loop spans 12 amino acids. The V end was cut by 3 bases, the J end by 7 bases, with 12 bases between. The CDR3 is CSVDRRVVEAFF. The CDR3 region has the DNA TGCAGCGTTGATCGCAGGGTGGTTGAAGCTTTCTTT.

This sequence joins TRBV19 and TRBJ2-5, with 13 bases aligning to TRBD2. V lost 9 bases and J lost 2; bases outside the gene matches: 3. Germline-derived CDR1 and CDR2 are LNHDA and SQIVND (reference sequence). The CDR3 covers 14 residues. CDR3 residues: CASGTSGIQETQYF. For the CDR3, the DNA is TGTGCCAGCGGGACTAGCGGGATACAAGAGACCCAGTACTTC.

The chain joins TRBV5-6 to TRBJ1-6; tentative D call: TRBD1 (6 bases). This CDR3 is 15 amino acids long. Germline CDR1 reads SGHDT; CDR2 reads YYEEEE. V lost 4 bases, J lost 4 bases, and 12 bases lay in between. CDR3 DNA: TGTGCCAGCAGCCTTATACAGGGATATAATTCACCCCTCCACTTT. It is translated as CASSLIQGYNSPLHF. The full variable domain, rest sourced from reference TRBV5-6 and TRBJ1-6, is DAGVTQSPTHLIKTRGQQVTLRCSPKSGHDTVSWYQQALGQGPQFIFQYYEEEERQRGNFPDRFSGHQFPNYSSELNVNALLLGDSALYLCASSLIQGYNSPLHFGNGTRLTVT.

This chain uses TRBV12-5 with TRBJ2-5; 9 bases map to TRBD2. Germline CDR1 and CDR2: LGHNT and FRNRAP. V shed 6 bases and J 5 bases; nucleotides not matched to a gene: 7. This CDR3 contains 14 residues. Here the CDR3 reads CASGATGLAETQYF. The CDR3 nucleotides are TGTGCTAGTGGGGCTACTGGACTAGCGGAGACCCAGTACTTC.

This clone was recorded only once. This chain links TRBV18 with TRBJ2-3; a possible D gene is TRBD2 (6 bases). CDR1 and CDR2 from the germline V gene are KGHSH and LQKENI. V was pared by 0 bases and J by 6 bases, with 10 bases between. The CDR3 totals 14 residues. The DNA for the CDR3 is TGTGCCAGCTCACCACCGAGCGGAGGGGATACGCAGTATTTT. It specifies CASSPPSGGDTQYF.

The chain has TRBV3-1 (or the pseudogene TRBV3-2) and TRBJ1-1; the match to TRBD1 covers 12 bases. The V segment lost 1 base and the J segment 0 bases; nucleotides outside the gene matches: 0. The CDR3 contains 16 residues. Germline V gives CDR1 LGHDT, CDR2 YNNKEL (reference sequence). CDR3 in amino acids: CASSQGDRGLNTEAFF. In DNA, the CDR3 is TGTGCCAGCAGCCAAGGGGACAGGGGGCTGAACACTGAAGCTTTCTTT.

This chain connects TRBV4-2 to TRBJ1-2; the D gene is possibly TRBD1 (6 bases). The germline gives CDR1 LGHNA, CDR2 YNFKEQ. The CDR3 contains 15 residues. V was trimmed by 0 bases and J by 7 bases, leaving 15 bases between them. The CDR3 sequence is CASSQDRGRGLGYTF. The CDR3 bases are TGTGCCAGCAGCCAAGATCGGGGGCGGGGGCTTGGCTACACCTTC.

The rearrangement uses TRBV5-1 and TRBJ2-7, with 7 bases that match TRBD1. V was pared by 4 bases and J by 3 bases, with 10 bases of the junction left unmatched. The CDR3 extends over 15 amino acids. Germline loops: CDR1 SGHRS, CDR2 YFSETQ. CDR3 DNA sequence: TGCGCCAGCAGCAGAAACAGGGGAACGGGCTACGAGCAGTACTTC. Translated: CASSRNRGTGYEQYF.

The genes are TRBV24-1 and TRBJ1-2; D might be TRBD1 (5 bases). Germline V CDR1 and CDR2: KGHDR, SFDVKD. The CDR3 extends over 13 amino acids. The germline V and J ends were trimmed by 7 bases and 8 bases, with 16 bases remaining between them. CDR3 amino acids: CATRGGEEGGYTF. The CDR3 nucleotides are TGTGCCACCAGGGGGGGAGAAGAGGGCGGCTACACCTTC.

The rearrangement links TRBV21-1 to TRBJ1-2; the table's D call, TRBD1, has no DNA check behind it. TRBV21-1 is a pseudogene segment. The CDR3 contains 17 residues. Written as DNA, the CDR3 is TGTGCCAGCAGCTTTACCACCGGGACAGGGGGCGGCTATGGCTACACCTTC. Translating it yields CASSFTTGTGGGYGYTF.

This clone was picked up a small number of times. The J gene is TRBJ2-2, the V gene TRBV7-6, with 7 bases aligning to TRBD2. Trimming at V came to 2 bases and at J to 7 bases, leaving 1 base not matched to a gene. Germline V gene sequence: CDR1 SGHVS, CDR2 FNYEAQ. The CDR3 extends over 13 amino acids. The CDR3 DNA reads TGTGCCAGCAGCTTATCGGGGGGCGGGGAGCTGTTTTTT. As protein: CASSLSGGGELFF.

The CDR3 bases are TGTGCCAGCAGCCGAGGGACTAGCGGGATTAGCACAGATACGCAGTATTTT. As protein: CASSRGTSGISTDTQYF. The chain couples TRBV4-2 to TRBJ2-3, with TRBD2 identical over 13 bases. Trimming took 4 bases from V and 0 from J; bases not matched to a gene: 4. Per germline, CDR1 LGHNA and CDR2 YNFKEQ. CDR3 length: 17 residues.

The rearrangement links TRBV18 to TRBJ1-1; the D gene is possibly TRBD1 (5 bases). Per germline, CDR1 KGHSH and CDR2 LQKENI. The CDR3 totals 16 residues. The V end lost 4 bases, the J end lost 3 bases, and 18 bases lay between the germline ends. The CDR3 sequence is CASSLHEQVSDTEAFF. Here the CDR3 DNA reads TGTGCCAGCTCACTCCACGAACAGGTGAGCGACACTGAAGCTTTCTTT.

This clone has a handful of counts. The CDR3 region has the DNA TGTGCCAGCAGATCGGACAGGCGCTCTGGAAACACCATATATTTT. This encodes CASRSDRRSGNTIYF. The chain couples TRBV6-6 to TRBJ1-3, with 7 positions matching TRBD1. V lost 6 bases, J lost 0 bases, and 5 bases stayed unmatched. The CDR3 has 15 residues. Germline V gene data show CDR1 as MNHNY and CDR2 as SVGAGI (reference sequence).

The V gene is TRBV7-3, the J gene TRBJ1-2; D is perhaps TRBD1 (6 bases). The CDR3 runs to 13 residues. V dropped 5 bases and J dropped 2 bases, with 9 bases sitting between them. The germline CDR1 and CDR2 sequences are SGHTA and FQGTGA. DNA for the CDR3: TGTGCCAGCAGCCCCGGACAGAACTATGGCTACACCTTC. It translates to CASSPGQNYGYTF.

This chain uses TRBV30 with TRBJ1-1; D is perhaps TRBD1 (5 bases). The germline V gene has CDR1 GTSNPN and CDR2 SVGIG (reference sequence). The CDR3 is 15 amino acids. The V end was cut by 2 bases, the J end by 1 base, with 14 bases between. The CDR3 spells CAWSLLRGWNTEAFF. Here the CDR3 DNA reads TGTGCCTGGAGTCTACTAAGGGGATGGAACACTGAAGCTTTCTTT.

This clone was counted a few times. The chain links TRBV12-5 to TRBJ1-2; 10 bases match TRBD1. Germline V gene data show CDR1 as LGHNT and CDR2 as FRNRAP. V dropped 6 bases and J dropped 8; count of bases not matched to a gene: 12. The CDR3 is made up of 15 amino acids. CDR3 coding DNA: TGTGCTAGTGGGCCGACAGGGGGCCTGCCTCTCGGCTACACCTTC. Translated: CASGPTGGLPLGYTF. Full variable domain (missing parts from reference TRBV12-5 and TRBJ1-2): DARVTQTPRHKVTEMGQEVTMRCQPILGHNTVFWYRQTMMQGLELLAYFRNRAPLDDSGMPKDRFSAEMPDATLATLKIQPSEPRDSAVYFCASGPTGGLPLGYTFGSGTRLTVV.

CDR3 protein: CASSVGQGVAGELFF. The DNA of the CDR3 is TGTGCCAGCAGCGTAGGACAGGGAGTGGCCGGGGAGCTGTTTTTT. This chain links TRBV9 with TRBJ2-2; 7 bases align to TRBD1. The germline V gene encodes CDR1 SGDLS and CDR2 YYNGEE. The CDR3 length is 15 residues. V trimming: 0 bases; J trimming: 6 bases; junction bases outside the gene matches: 5.

The chain is built from TRBV3-1 (or the pseudogene TRBV3-2) and TRBJ1-5, with a weak D call TRBD1 (5 bases). The CDR3 is made up of 14 amino acids. Trimming stripped 1 base from V and 6 bases from J, with 10 bases between. CDR1 and CDR2 from the germline V gene are LGHDT and YNNKEL (reference sequence). Here the CDR3 DNA reads TGTGCCAGCAGCCAAGGGGGGGACGCTCAGCCCCAGCATTTT. It codes for CASSQGGDAQPQHF.

The J gene is TRBJ2-5, the V gene TRBV7-2, with 12 bases identical to TRBD1. V lost 5 bases, J lost 5 bases, and 6 bases stayed unmatched. CDR1 and CDR2 from the germline V gene are SGHTA and FQGNSA. This CDR3 is 15 amino acids long. Here the CDR3 reads CASSVGTGGSETQYF. The CDR3 bases are TGTGCCAGCAGCGTCGGGACAGGGGGCTCCGAGACCCAGTACTTC.

V is TRBV24-1 and J is TRBJ2-3; weak D call: TRBD2 (5 bases). The V gene lost 0 bases and the J gene lost 0 bases, with 15 bases spanning the gap. Germline V gives CDR1 KGHDR, CDR2 SFDVKD. The CDR3 totals 18 residues. The CDR3 is CATSDLLTGIHSTDTQYF. As DNA, the CDR3 is TGTGCCACCAGTGATTTGTTGACCGGGATCCATAGCACAGATACGCAGTATTTT.

V and J are TRBV12-5 and TRBJ1-2; a weak D match, TRBD1 (5 bases). V was trimmed by 7 bases and J by 5 bases, leaving 20 bases between them. The CDR3 consists of 15 residues. Germline CDR1 reads LGHNT; CDR2 reads FRNRAP. CDR3 DNA sequence: TGTGCTAGTGCCTACTCCTTCGACAGTCCTTATGGCTACACCTTC. Translating it yields CASAYSFDSPYGYTF. Using reference TRBV12-5 and TRBJ1-2 for the parts outside the CDR3, the full variable domain is DARVTQTPRHKVTEMGQEVTMRCQPILGHNTVFWYRQTMMQGLELLAYFRNRAPLDDSGMPKDRFSAEMPDATLATLKIQPSEPRDSAVYFCASAYSFDSPYGYTFGSGTRLTVV.

The V and J genes are TRBV10-1 and TRBJ2-3; no firm D call. The germline gives CDR1 WNHNN, CDR2 SYGVQD (reference sequence). Between the trimmed V and J ends, which lost 8 bases and 0 bases, there was a span of 6 bases. CDR3 length: 12 residues. The CDR3 bases are TGCGCCAGCGGGCCTAGCACAGATACGCAGTATTTT. This gives the protein CASGPSTDTQYF.

The chain has TRBV27 and TRBJ2-7; 8 bases align to TRBD2. Germline CDR1 is MNHEY and CDR2 is SMNVEV (reference sequence). The trim removed 0 bases at V and 5 bases at J, leaving 12 bases unmatched. This CDR3 spans 17 amino acids. In DNA, the CDR3 is TGTGCCAGCAGTTTATCGGGTCCTCGGGGGGGCCTCGACGAGCAGTACTTC. Translation gives CASSLSGPRGGLDEQYF.

The chain employs TRBV7-3 and TRBJ2-2, with TRBD2 as a possible D gene (8 bases). Germline CDR1 SGHTA, CDR2 FQGTGA. The CDR3 contains 16 residues. V was trimmed by 5 bases and J by 7 bases, leaving 20 bases between them. CDR3 sequence: CASSPNSGAGGGELFF. In DNA, the CDR3 is TGTGCCAGCAGCCCGAATAGCGGGGCAGGGGGCGGGGAGCTGTTTTTT.

The rearrangement uses TRBV9 and TRBJ2-1, with TRBD2 as a possible D gene (6 bases). The V and J ends lost 0 bases and 5 bases respectively, with 9 bases between them. CDR1 and CDR2 from the germline V gene are SGDLS and YYNGEE. CDR3 length: 14 amino acids. CDR3 coding DNA: TGTGCCAGCAGCGTAGCGGGAGTGGACAATGAGCAGTTCTTC. Protein: CASSVAGVDNEQFF.